Given below is one T cell receptor beta chain in context. The record originates from a study of CD8+ T cells in alopecia areata. V lost 1 base, J lost 1 base, and 16 bases stayed unmatched. The CDR3 spans 18 residues. Germline-derived CDR1 and CDR2 are SQVTM and ANQGSEA. Sequencing templates came from extracted RNA that was reverse transcribed into cDNA. Generated by immunoSEQ multiplex PCR, the TCRdb table keeps only in-frame clones and is missing some. Among some 120,000 clones listed, 40% to 55% were seen once. The TCR was taken from a human donor with alopecia areata. This sequence joins TRBV29-1 and TRBJ2-7; 7 bases agree with TRBD1. The sequenced sample consisted of NKG2D-low CD8+ T cells sorted from blood. CDR3 residues: CSVEGWLVGTVESYEQYF. Here the CDR3 DNA reads TGCAGCGTTGAAGGATGGCTGGTTGGGACAGTTGAGTCCTACGAGCAGTACTTC.